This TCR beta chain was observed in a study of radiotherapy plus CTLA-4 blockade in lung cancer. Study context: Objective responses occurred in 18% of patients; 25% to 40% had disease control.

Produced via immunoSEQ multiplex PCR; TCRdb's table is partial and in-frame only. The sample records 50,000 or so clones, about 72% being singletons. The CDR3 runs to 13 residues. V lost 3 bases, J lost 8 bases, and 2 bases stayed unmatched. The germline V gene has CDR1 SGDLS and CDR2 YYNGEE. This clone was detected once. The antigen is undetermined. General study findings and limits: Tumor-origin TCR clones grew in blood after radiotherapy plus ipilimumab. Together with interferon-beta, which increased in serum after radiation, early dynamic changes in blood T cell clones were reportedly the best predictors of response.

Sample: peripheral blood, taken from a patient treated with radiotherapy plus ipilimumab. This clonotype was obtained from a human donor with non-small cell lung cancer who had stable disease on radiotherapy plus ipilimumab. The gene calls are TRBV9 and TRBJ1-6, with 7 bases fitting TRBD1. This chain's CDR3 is CASSATGDSPLHF. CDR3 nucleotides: TGTGCCAGCAGCGCCACAGGGGATTCACCCCTCCACTTT.